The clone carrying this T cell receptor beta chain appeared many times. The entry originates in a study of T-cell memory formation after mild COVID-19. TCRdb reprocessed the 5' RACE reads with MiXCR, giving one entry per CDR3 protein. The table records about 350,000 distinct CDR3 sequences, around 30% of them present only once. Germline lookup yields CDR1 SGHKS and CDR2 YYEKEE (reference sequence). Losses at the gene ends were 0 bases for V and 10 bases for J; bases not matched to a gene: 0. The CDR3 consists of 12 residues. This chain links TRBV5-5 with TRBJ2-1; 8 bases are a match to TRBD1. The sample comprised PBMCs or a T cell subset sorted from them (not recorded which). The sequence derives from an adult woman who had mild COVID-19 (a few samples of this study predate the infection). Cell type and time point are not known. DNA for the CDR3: TGTGCCAGCAGCTTGGGGACAGGGGAGCAGTTCTTC. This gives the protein CASSLGTGEQFF.